Below are 25 T cell receptor beta chains sequenced from a single sample in a study of T cells after yellow fever vaccination. TCRdb called the 5' RACE reads again in MiXCR, with one record for every CDR3 protein. The table records around 150,000 distinct CDR3 sequences, 6% to 7.5% of them present only once. This sample comprised CD4+ T cells sorted from PBMCs, obtained 5 days after the first yellow fever vaccination. These receptors were collected from a man in his late teens or twenties who received the YFV17D yellow fever vaccine.

The chain has TRBV1 and TRBJ2-6; the table's TRBD1 call for D was not verified on the DNA. TRBV1 has pseudogene status. CDR3 length: 15 amino acids. The CDR3: CTSSRGPAGANVLTF. CDR3 DNA: TGCACCAGCAGCCGGGGTCCCGCTGGGGCCAACGTCCTGACTTTC.

This clonotype was seen a handful of times. The rearrangement joins TRBV7-3 to TRBJ2-3; TRBD2 agrees at 9 bases. CDR1 SGHTA and CDR2 FQGTGA come from the germline V gene. Germline trimming cut 2 bases from V and 4 bases from J; bases unmatched to any gene: 4. The CDR3 extends over 15 amino acids. The CDR3 reads CASSLAGGFADTQYF. DNA for the CDR3: TGTGCCAGCAGCTTAGCGGGGGGGTTCGCAGATACGCAGTATTTT.

There are a few counts of this clonotype. The chain joins TRBV19 to TRBJ1-1; D perhaps matches TRBD1 (5 bases). The CDR3 runs to 14 residues. V lost 10 bases and J 4 bases, leaving 19 bases between the germline ends. Per germline, CDR1 LNHDA and CDR2 SQIVND (reference sequence). For the CDR3, the DNA is TGTGCCACTAACCCCGGTGGGGGGAGCACTGAAGCTTTCTTT. Amino acids: CATNPGGGSTEAFF.

Concerning this clonotype itself: Since a much larger clone is just one base distant, this may be a read error. This chain joins TRBV7-2 and TRBJ1-6, with unresolved D. The germline CDR1 and CDR2 sequences are SGHTA and FQGNSA. V was cut by 0 bases and J by 7 bases, with 7 bases left in between. The CDR3 extends over 14 amino acids. The CDR3, as DNA: TGTGCCAGCAGCTTAGCCATACCGAATTCACCCCTCCACTTT. Amino acids: CASSLAIPNSPLHF.

This clonotype was seen ten or more times. The chain joins TRBV5-1 to TRBJ2-3; unclear D gene. Germline CDR1 and CDR2: SGHRS and YFSETQ. The CDR3 covers 13 residues. V shed 3 bases and J shed 2 bases, with 7 bases lying between them. The CDR3 region is CASSSDLTDTQYF. The CDR3 DNA is TGCGCCAGCAGCTCGGACCTCACAGATACGCAGTATTTT.

For this clonotype: An end of the junction differs from the germline gene, which may be a read error. The chain employs TRBV30 and TRBJ1-4; 12 nucleotides match TRBD1. This CDR3 spans 14 amino acids. The V gene's germline CDR1 is GTSNPN and CDR2 SVGIG (reference sequence). CDR3 bases: TGTGCCTGGTGTGTGGGACAGGGGGCAGAAAAACTGTTTTTT. This encodes CAWCVGQGAEKLFF. The complete variable domain, with remaining parts taken from reference TRBV30 and TRBJ1-4, reads SQTIHQWPATLVQPVGSPLSLECTVEGTSNPNLYWYRQAAGRGLQLLFYSVGIGQISSEVPQNLSASRPQDRQFILSSKKLLLSDSGFYLCAWCVGQGAEKLFFGSGTQLSVL.

This clonotype was observed many times. The chain links TRBV12-3 or TRBV12-4 to TRBJ2-7; a possible D gene is TRBD1 (6 bases). The CDR3 is made up of 13 amino acids. Trimming took 6 bases from V and 5 from J, leaving 14 bases between them. CDR3 loop: CASSNRAWNEQYF. The CDR3 DNA follows: TGTGCCAGCAGCAACAGGGCGTGGAACGAGCAGTACTTC.

With respect to this clonotype: This could be a read error, since a much larger clone is one nucleotide away. The genes are TRBV5-6 and TRBJ2-2; perhaps D is TRBD1 or TRBD2 (6 bases each). This CDR3 comprises 15 residues. V lost 4 bases and J lost 8, with 18 bases in between. CDR1 SGHDT and CDR2 YYEEEE come from the germline V gene. The CDR3 spells CASSNSWGASGELFF. CDR3 in DNA: TGTGCCAGCAGCAATAGCTGGGGGGCATCGGGGGAGCTGTTTTTT.

This chain connects TRBV7-9 to TRBJ2-7; the match to TRBD1 covers 12 bases. The germline V gene encodes CDR1 SEHNR and CDR2 FQNEAQ (reference sequence). V was pared by 5 bases and J by 4 bases, with 3 bases of the junction left unmatched. This CDR3 region has 14 residues. The CDR3 sequence is CASSGTGGWYEQYF. CDR3 in DNA: TGTGCCAGCAGCGGGACAGGGGGCTGGTACGAGCAGTACTTC.

V gene TRBV2 combines with J gene TRBJ2-5; D is possibly TRBD2 (5 bases). V lost 7 bases, J lost 7 bases, and 10 bases lay in between. Germline CDR1 and CDR2: SNHLY and FYNNEI. The CDR3 spans 11 residues. The CDR3 region is CASTEEGTQYF. The CDR3 nucleotides are TGTGCCAGCACCGAAGAGGGGACCCAGTACTTC.

This clonotype was observed a handful of times. The chain combines TRBV7-2 with TRBJ2-3, with 8 bases lining up with TRBD1. Per germline, CDR1 SGHTA and CDR2 FQGNSA. CDR3 length equals 17 residues. Trimming at V came to 3 bases and at J to 4 bases, leaving 12 bases not matched to a gene. The CDR3 sequence is CASSFTLGQGSADTQYF. The CDR3 nucleotides are TGTGCCAGCAGCTTCACACTCGGACAGGGATCGGCAGATACGCAGTATTTT.

This clonotype was seen only a few times. The rearrangement uses TRBV3-1 and TRBJ1-3; maybe TRBD1 (5 bases). Trimming removed 5 bases from V and 4 bases from J, with 15 bases in between. This CDR3 has 15 amino acids. The germline V gene encodes CDR1 LGHDT and CDR2 YNNKEL (reference sequence). The CDR3 DNA sequence: TGTGCCAGCAGCGGCCGGGGCAACCTGGGAAACACCATATATTTT. Its translation is CASSGRGNLGNTIYF.

For the CDR3, the DNA is TGTGCCAGCAGTTACTCGTTTAGCGTAGGCGGCACTGAAGCTTTCTTT. It encodes CASSYSFSVGGTEAFF. This sequence joins TRBV6-5 and TRBJ1-1; D unclear. Looked up from germline, CDR1 is MNHEY and CDR2 is SVGAGI. The CDR3 covers 16 residues. V lost 0 bases and J lost 4, with 15 bases in between.

This clonotype occurred many times. The chain employs TRBV6-2 or TRBV6-3 and TRBJ1-1; TRBD1 matches at 9 bases. Trimming took 6 bases from V and 4 from J; bases not matched to a gene: 6. CDR1 and CDR2 (germline): MNHEY, SVGEGT. The CDR3 totals 14 residues. The CDR3 DNA is TGTGCCAGCAGCCCGGACAGGGGATCCACTGAAGCTTTCTTT. Protein product: CASSPDRGSTEAFF.

This clonotype showed up many times. The V call is TRBV20-1, the J call TRBJ2-5; 8 bases fit TRBD2. The CDR3 extends over 13 amino acids. J gave up 3 bases and V 3 bases, and 3 bases lay outside the gene matches. Germline CDR1 reads DFQATT; CDR2 reads SNEGSKA (reference sequence). The DNA of the CDR3 is TGCAGTGCTAGCGGGGGGGCCGAAGAGACCCAGTACTTC. It specifies CSASGGAEETQYF.

The chain employs TRBV12-3 or TRBV12-4 and TRBJ1-1; D is ambiguous. V gave up 6 bases and J gave up 12 bases, with 20 bases separating them. This CDR3 contains 13 residues. CDR3 in amino acids: CASRPAGPRSSFF. Written as DNA, the CDR3 is TGTGCCAGCAGACCCGCAGGACCCCGGTCGTCTTTCTTT.

This clonotype occurred many times. The V call is TRBV7-2, the J call TRBJ1-1; D might be TRBD1 (6 bases). V lost 5 bases, J lost 7 bases, and 8 bases lay in between. Germline V lookup: CDR1 SGHTA, CDR2 FQGNSA. The CDR3 has 11 residues. CDR3 region: CASSRGLEAFF. The CDR3 bases are TGTGCCAGCAGCCGGGGGCTTGAAGCTTTCTTT.

At least ten counts were recorded for this clonotype. The rearrangement links TRBV20-1 to TRBJ2-1; 8 bases map to TRBD1. CDR1 and CDR2 from the germline V gene are DFQATT and SNEGSKA (reference sequence). J gave up 1 base and V 1 base, and 6 bases lay outside the gene matches. This CDR3 comprises 16 residues. CDR3 nucleotide sequence: TGCAGTGCTAGAGCCCAAGACAGGGGTTCCTACAATGAGCAGTTCTTC. This encodes CSARAQDRGSYNEQFF.

The chain employs TRBV20-1 and TRBJ2-7, with TRBD1 matching over 8 bases. V shed 4 bases and J 7 bases; nucleotides not matched to a gene: 12. Germline lookup yields CDR1 DFQATT and CDR2 SNEGSKA (reference sequence). The CDR3 extends over 14 amino acids. The CDR3 loop reads CSATVRRGRREQYF. The DNA for the CDR3 is TGCAGTGCTACAGTACGCAGGGGGCGACGGGAGCAGTACTTC.

This chain joins TRBV7-2 and TRBJ1-2, with 11 bases identical to TRBD1. Germline assignment: CDR1 SGHTA and CDR2 FQGNSA. V lost 5 bases, J lost 8 bases, and 10 bases stayed unmatched. The CDR3 runs 15 residues. The CDR3 DNA is TGTGCCAGCAGCCCGGACAGGGGGCGAGTGGGGGGCTACACCTTC. Residues: CASSPDRGRVGGYTF.

The V and J genes are TRBV7-2 and TRBJ1-1; D not resolved. This CDR3 comprises 14 residues. The germline V and J ends were trimmed by 4 bases and 4 bases, with 13 bases remaining between them. The V gene's germline CDR1 is SGHTA and CDR2 FQGNSA. CDR3 sequence (DNA): TGTGCCAGCAGCTCCGCGGTGCGGAGCACTGAAGCTTTCTTT. This encodes CASSSAVRSTEAFF. The whole variable domain, remainder taken from reference TRBV7-2 and TRBJ1-1, is GAGVSQSPSNKVTEKGKDVELRCDPISGHTALYWYRQSLGQGLEFLIYFQGNSAPDKSGLPSDRFSAERTGGSVSTLTIQRTQQEDSAVYLCASSSAVRSTEAFFGQGTRLTVV.

This clonotype was observed at least ten times. This chain connects TRBV6-5 to TRBJ1-6; D gene unclear. CDR1 is MNHEY, CDR2 SVGAGI, per germline. The CDR3 runs to 16 residues. V lost 1 base to trimming and J lost 4 bases, with 11 bases between them. This CDR3 reads CASSYFEGGYNSPLHF. The CDR3 bases are TGTGCCAGCAGTTACTTCGAGGGAGGGTATAATTCACCCCTCCACTTT.

V is TRBV7-2 and J is TRBJ2-3; 7 positions match TRBD2. Germline trimming cut 6 bases from V and 0 bases from J; bases unmatched to any gene: 3. The CDR3 has 14 amino acids. Germline V gene sequence: CDR1 SGHTA, CDR2 FQGNSA. The CDR3 sequence is CASSRGGSTDTQYF. The CDR3 nucleotides are TGTGCCAGCAGTCGGGGAGGGAGCACAGATACGCAGTATTTT.

The gene calls are TRBV7-2 and TRBJ1-6, with TRBD1 identical over 8 bases. J gave up 6 bases and V 8 bases, and 9 bases lay outside the gene matches. This CDR3 spans 15 amino acids. Germline V lookup: CDR1 SGHTA, CDR2 FQGNSA. CDR3 DNA: TGTGCCAGCGGCGCCCCAGGGGGCCTTAATTCACCCCTCCACTTT. This gives the protein CASGAPGGLNSPLHF.

In this sample, this clonotype turned up many times. The rearrangement uses TRBV10-3 and TRBJ1-2; 7 bases are shared with TRBD1. This CDR3 contains 14 residues. Germline lookup yields CDR1 ENHRY and CDR2 SYGVKD. The junction had 12 bases not matched to a gene; V was cut back by 7 bases and J by 7 bases. CDR3 DNA: TGTGCCATCACTGCGGACAGGACCTATGGTGGCTACACCTTC. As protein: CAITADRTYGGYTF.